This T cell receptor (beta chain) was identified during a study of cytotoxic CD8 clonotypes in ibrutinib-treated CLL. Study details: Responses: around 25 partial, 2 complete; after median around 64 months, around 15 stayed remitted, some twelve progressed. Findings of the study overall: Clonality rose at ibrutinib response and fell back toward baseline at progression. The public clonotypes identified were infrequent and showed contraction or stability on treatment.

Points on this clone: Its specificity is not known.

Losses at the gene ends were 4 bases for V and 5 bases for J; bases not matched to a gene: 17. Germline CDR1 reads SGHRS; CDR2 reads YFSETQ. The CDR3 contains 17 residues. Measured with immunoSEQ multiplex PCR; TCRdb has only the in-frame clones, and not every one. In the table there are 97,000 or so clones, approximately 80% of which are singletons. The sample consisted of PBMCs, taken after 12 months of ibrutinib treatment. This sequence was found in a human donor with chronic lymphocytic leukemia. V usage is TRBV5-1 and J usage is TRBJ2-7, with 8 nucleotides matching TRBD1. The CDR3 coding sequence is TGCGCCAGCAGCGACGCAACAGGGGGTTTTGAGAGAAACGAGCAGTACTTC. Translated, it gives CASSDATGGFERNEQYF.